This T cell receptor beta chain was observed in a study of Graves' ophthalmopathy and Graves' hyperthyroidism. Transcripts of RNA were the source for amplifying TCR beta CDR3 regions. An opening RT-PCR round employed HTBI primers and preceded a second-round multiplex PCR. In TCRdb, the multiplex PCR reads were re-called with MiXCR into one record per CDR3 protein. This sample carries tens of thousands of distinct CDR3 sequences, about half of them seen once, and the ten largest clones take roughly 4.7%. Moderate-to-severe activity, CAS at least 3, NOSPECS at least 4 and duration under 3 months characterized donors with ophthalmopathy. Exclusion covered patients with other autoimmune diseases or uncontrolled infections (as well as pregnancy or lactation). Orbital computed tomography, thyroid ultrasound, TRAb, serum thyroxine and clinical symptoms formed the basis of diagnosis. The CDR3 sequence is 16 residues long. Germline V lookup: CDR1 DFQATT, CDR2 SNEGSKA (reference sequence). The V gene end was trimmed by 2 bases and the J gene end by 2 bases; junction bases not matched to a gene: 10.

This clonotype occurred many times. The clonotype comes from an adult woman with Graves' ophthalmopathy. Sequencing used peripheral blood. The genes are TRBV20-1 and TRBJ1-2; 8 positions match TRBD1. CDR3 residues: CSARRTGWALNYGYTF. The DNA of the CDR3 is TGCAGTGCTAGAAGGACAGGGTGGGCCCTAAACTATGGCTACACCTTC.